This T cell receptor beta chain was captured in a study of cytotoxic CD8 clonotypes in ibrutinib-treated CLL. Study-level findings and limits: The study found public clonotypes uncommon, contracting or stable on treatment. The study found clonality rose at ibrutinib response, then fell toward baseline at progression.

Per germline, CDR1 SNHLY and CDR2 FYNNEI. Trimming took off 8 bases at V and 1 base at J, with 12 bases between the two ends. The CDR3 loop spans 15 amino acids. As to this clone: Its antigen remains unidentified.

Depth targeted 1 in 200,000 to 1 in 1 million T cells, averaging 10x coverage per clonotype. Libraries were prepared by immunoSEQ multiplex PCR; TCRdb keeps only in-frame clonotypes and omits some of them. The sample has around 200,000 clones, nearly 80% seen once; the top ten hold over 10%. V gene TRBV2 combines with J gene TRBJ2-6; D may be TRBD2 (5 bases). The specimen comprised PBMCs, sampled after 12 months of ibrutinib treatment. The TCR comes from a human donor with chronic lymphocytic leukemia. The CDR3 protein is CASLNSGSGANVLTF. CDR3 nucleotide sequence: TGTGCCAGCCTAAACTCGGGGTCTGGGGCCAACGTCCTGACTTTC.